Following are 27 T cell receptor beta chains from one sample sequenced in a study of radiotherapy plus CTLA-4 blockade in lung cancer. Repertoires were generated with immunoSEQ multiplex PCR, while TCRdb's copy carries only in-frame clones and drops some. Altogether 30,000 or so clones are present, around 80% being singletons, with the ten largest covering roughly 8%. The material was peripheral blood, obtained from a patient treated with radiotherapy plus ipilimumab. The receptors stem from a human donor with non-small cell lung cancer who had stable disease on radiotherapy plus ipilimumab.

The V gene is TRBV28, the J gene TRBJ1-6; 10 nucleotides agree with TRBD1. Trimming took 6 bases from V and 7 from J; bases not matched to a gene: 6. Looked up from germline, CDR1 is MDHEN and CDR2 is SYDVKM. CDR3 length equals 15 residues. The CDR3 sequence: CASSRTGGLNSPLHF. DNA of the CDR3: TGTGCCAGCAGCCGGACAGGGGGTTTGAATTCACCCCTCCACTTT.

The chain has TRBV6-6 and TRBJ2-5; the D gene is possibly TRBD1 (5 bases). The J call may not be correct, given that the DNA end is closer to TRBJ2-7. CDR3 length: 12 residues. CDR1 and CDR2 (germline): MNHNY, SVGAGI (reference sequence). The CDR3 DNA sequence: TGTGCCAGCAGTTCAGGGATCTACGAGCAGTACTTC. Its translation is CASSSGIYEQYF.

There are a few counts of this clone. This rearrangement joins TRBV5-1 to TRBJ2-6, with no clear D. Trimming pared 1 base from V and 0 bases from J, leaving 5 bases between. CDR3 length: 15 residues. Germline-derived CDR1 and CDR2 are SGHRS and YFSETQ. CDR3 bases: TGCGCCAGCAGCTTGCCCATCTCTGGGGCCAACGTCCTGACTTTC. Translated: CASSLPISGANVLTF. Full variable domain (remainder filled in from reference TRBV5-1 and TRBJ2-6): KAGVTQTPRYLIKTRGQQVTLSCSPISGHRSVSWYQQTPGQGLQFLFEYFSETQRNKGNFPGRFSGRQFSNSRSEMNVSTLELGDSALYLCASSLPISGANVLTFGAGSRLTVL.

The CDR3 protein is CASSLSIGQWGYTF. CDR3 in DNA: TGTGCCAGCAGTTTATCCATTGGACAGTGGGGCTACACCTTC. The chain has TRBV28 and TRBJ1-2; a possible D gene is TRBD1 (6 bases). CDR3 length: 14 residues. The V end was cut by 1 base, the J end by 8 bases, with 14 bases between. Germline CDR1 reads MDHEN; CDR2 reads SYDVKM.

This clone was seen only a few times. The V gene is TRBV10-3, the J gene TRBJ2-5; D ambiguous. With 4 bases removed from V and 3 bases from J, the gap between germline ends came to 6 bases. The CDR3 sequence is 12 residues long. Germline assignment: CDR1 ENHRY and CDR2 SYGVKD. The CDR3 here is CAISVTEETQYF. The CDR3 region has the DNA TGTGCCATCAGTGTTACAGAAGAGACCCAGTACTTC.

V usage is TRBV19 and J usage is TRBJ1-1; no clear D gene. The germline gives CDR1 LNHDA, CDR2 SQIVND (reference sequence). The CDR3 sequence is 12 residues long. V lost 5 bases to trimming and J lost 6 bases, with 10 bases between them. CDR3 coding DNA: TGTGCCAGTAGTCCGTCACTTTCTGAAGCTTTCTTT. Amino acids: CASSPSLSEAFF.

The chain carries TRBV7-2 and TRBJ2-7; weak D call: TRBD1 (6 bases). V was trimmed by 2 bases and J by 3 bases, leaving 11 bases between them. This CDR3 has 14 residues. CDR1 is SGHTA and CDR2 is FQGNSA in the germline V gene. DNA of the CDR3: TGTGCCAGCAGCTTACAACAGGGCTACTACGAGCAGTACTTC. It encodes CASSLQQGYYEQYF.

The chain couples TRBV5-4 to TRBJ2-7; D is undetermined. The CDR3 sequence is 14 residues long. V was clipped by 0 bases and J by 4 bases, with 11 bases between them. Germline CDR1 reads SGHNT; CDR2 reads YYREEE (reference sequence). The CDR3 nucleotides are TGTGCCAGCAGCTTGGGTCCCCGCGAGTACGAGCAGTACGTC. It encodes CASSLGPREYEQYV.

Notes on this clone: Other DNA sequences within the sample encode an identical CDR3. DNA of the CDR3: TGTGCCAGCAGCCAAGGGGCGGGGGGATTCACAGATACGCAGTATTTT. Its translation: CASSQGAGGFTDTQYF. V usage is TRBV14 and J usage is TRBJ2-3; 8 bases fit TRBD2. This CDR3 contains 16 residues. Germline CDR1 is SGHDN and CDR2 is FVKESK. Germline trimming cut 1 base from V and 2 bases from J; bases unmatched to any gene: 5.

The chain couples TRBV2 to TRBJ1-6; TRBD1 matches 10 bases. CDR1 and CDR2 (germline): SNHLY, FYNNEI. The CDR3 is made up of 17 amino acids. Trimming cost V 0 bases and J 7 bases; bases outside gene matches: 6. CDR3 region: CASSEARGQGFNSPLHF. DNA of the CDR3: TGTGCCAGCAGTGAAGCTCGGGGACAGGGGTTCAATTCACCCCTCCACTTT.

The CDR3: CASSEGAAFTEAFF. CDR3 in DNA: TGTGCCAGCAGTGAAGGGGCCGCATTCACTGAAGCTTTCTTT. This rearrangement joins TRBV2 to TRBJ1-1, with D unresolved. CDR1 and CDR2 from the germline V gene are SNHLY and FYNNEI. The CDR3 runs to 14 residues. Trimming stripped 1 base from V and 4 bases from J, with 10 bases between. The complete variable domain, with remaining parts taken from reference TRBV2 and TRBJ1-1, reads EPEVTQTPSHQVTQMGQEVILRCVPISNHLYFYWYRQILGQKVEFLVSFYNNEISEKSEIFDDQFSVERPDGSNFTLKIRSTKLEDSAMYFCASSEGAAFTEAFFGQGTRLTVV.

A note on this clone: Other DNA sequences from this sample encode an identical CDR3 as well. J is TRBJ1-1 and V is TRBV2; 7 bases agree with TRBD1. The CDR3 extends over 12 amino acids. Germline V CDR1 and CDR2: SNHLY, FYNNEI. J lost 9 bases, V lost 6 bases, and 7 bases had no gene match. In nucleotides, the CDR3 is TGTGCCAGCAGAGATGGGGGACAGAAAGCTTTCTTT. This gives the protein CASRDGGQKAFF.

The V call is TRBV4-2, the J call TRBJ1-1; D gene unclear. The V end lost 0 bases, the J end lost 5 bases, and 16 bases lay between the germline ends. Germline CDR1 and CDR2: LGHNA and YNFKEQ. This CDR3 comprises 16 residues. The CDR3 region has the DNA TGTGCCAGCAGCCAAGAAGCGGGGTATGAGGGTACTGAAGCTTTCTTT. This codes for CASSQEAGYEGTEAFF.

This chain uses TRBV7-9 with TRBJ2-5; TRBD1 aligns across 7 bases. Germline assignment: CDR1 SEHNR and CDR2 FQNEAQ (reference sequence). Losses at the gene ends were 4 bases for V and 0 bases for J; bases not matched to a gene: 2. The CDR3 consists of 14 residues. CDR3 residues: CASSSGQYQETQYF. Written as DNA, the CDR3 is TGTGCCAGCAGCTCGGGACAGTACCAAGAGACCCAGTACTTC.

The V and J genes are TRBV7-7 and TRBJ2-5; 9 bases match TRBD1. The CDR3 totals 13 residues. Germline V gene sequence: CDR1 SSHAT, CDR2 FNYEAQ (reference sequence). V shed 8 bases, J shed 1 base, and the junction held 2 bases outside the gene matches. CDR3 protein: CASRGQGQETQYF. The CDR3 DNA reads TGTGCCAGCCGGGGACAGGGCCAAGAGACCCAGTACTTC.

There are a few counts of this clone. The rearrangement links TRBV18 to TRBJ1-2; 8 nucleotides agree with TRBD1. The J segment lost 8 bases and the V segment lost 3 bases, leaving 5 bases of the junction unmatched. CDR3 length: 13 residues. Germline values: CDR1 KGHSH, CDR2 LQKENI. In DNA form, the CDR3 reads TGTGCCAGCTCACCCTCAGGGGGCGCGGGCTACACCTTC. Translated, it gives CASSPSGGAGYTF.

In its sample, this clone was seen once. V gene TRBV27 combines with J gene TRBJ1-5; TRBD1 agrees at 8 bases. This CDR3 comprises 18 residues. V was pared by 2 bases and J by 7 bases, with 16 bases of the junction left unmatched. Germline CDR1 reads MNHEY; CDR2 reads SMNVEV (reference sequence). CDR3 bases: TGTGCCAGCAGTTTACGGGGAATTTTTGGACAGGGTGGGCAGCCCCAGCATTTT. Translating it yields CASSLRGIFGQGGQPQHF.

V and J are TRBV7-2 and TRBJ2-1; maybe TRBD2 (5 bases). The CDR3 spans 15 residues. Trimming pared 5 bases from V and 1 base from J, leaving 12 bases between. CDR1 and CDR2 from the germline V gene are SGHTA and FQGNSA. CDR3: CASSPGRRSYNEQFF. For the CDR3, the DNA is TGTGCCAGCAGCCCAGGAAGGAGGTCCTACAATGAGCAGTTCTTC.

The CDR3 DNA reads TGCGCCAGCAGCCCCCGACAGGGGCGCAATTCACCCCTCCACTTT. It is translated as CASSPRQGRNSPLHF. The chain has TRBV5-1 and TRBJ1-6; 8 bases agree with TRBD1. CDR1 SGHRS and CDR2 YFSETQ come from the germline V gene. The ends lost 4 bases at V and 7 bases at J; junction bases unmatched: 7. The CDR3 is made up of 15 amino acids.

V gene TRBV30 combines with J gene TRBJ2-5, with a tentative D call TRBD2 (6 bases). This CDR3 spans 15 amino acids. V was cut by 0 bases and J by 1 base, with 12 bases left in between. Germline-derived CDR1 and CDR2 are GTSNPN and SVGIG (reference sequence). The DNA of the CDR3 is TGTGCCTGGAGTGTAACTTGGAGGGCCCAAGAGACCCAGTACTTC. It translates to CAWSVTWRAQETQYF.

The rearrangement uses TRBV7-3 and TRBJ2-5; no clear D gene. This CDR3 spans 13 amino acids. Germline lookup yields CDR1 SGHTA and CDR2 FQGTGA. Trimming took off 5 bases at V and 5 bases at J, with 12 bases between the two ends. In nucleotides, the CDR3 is TGTGCCAGCAGCCTCAGAAGTGGGGAGACCCAGTACTTC. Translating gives CASSLRSGETQYF.

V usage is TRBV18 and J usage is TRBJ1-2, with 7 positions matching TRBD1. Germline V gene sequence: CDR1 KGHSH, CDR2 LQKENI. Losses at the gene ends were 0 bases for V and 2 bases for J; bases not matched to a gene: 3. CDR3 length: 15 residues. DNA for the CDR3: TGTGCCAGCTCACCACCGGGGACAGACAACTATGGCTACACCTTC. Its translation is CASSPPGTDNYGYTF.

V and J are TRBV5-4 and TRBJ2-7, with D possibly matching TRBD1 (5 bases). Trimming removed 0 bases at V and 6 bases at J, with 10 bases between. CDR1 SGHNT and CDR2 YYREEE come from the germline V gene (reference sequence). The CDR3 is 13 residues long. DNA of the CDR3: TGTGCCAGCAGCTTGGCTTCTGGGGCCGAGCAGTACGTC. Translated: CASSLASGAEQYV.

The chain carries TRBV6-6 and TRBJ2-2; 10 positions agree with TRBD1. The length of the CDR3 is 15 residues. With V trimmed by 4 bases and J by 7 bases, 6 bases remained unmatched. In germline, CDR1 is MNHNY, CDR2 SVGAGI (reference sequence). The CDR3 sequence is CASSSRTGGFGELFF. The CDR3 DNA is TGTGCCAGCAGTTCTCGGACAGGGGGGTTCGGGGAGCTGTTTTTT.

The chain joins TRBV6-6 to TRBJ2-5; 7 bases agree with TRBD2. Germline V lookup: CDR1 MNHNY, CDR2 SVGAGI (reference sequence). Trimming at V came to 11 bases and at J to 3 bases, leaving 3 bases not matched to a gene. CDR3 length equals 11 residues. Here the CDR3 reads CAGGREETQYF. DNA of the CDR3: TGTGCCGGGGGGAGGGAAGAGACCCAGTACTTC.

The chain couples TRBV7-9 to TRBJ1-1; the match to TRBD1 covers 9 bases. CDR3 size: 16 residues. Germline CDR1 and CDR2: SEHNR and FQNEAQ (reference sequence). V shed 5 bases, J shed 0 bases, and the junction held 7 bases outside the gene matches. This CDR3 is CASSRGTGILNTEAFF. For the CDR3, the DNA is TGTGCCAGCAGCCGAGGGACAGGGATTTTGAACACTGAAGCTTTCTTT.

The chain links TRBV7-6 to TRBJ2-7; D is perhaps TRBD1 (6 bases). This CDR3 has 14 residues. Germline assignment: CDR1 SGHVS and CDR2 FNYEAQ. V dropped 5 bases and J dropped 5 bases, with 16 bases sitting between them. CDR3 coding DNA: TGTGCCAGCAGCCTTCCTCTACAGGGAAACGAGCAGTACTTC. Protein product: CASSLPLQGNEQYF.